This is a list of T cell receptor beta chains from one sample in a study of blood T cells in healthy people across ages. TCRdb called the 5' RACE reads again in MiXCR, with one record for every CDR3 protein. The table has under 850,000 distinct CDR3 sequences, roughly 34% seen once. Sequencing was done on a sample of blood. Receptors originate from a man aged 18 to 29 in good health. CDR3s include the opening cysteine and the closing phenylalanine or tryptophan. Fields, in order: J gene, V gene, D gene, clone size, CDR3 protein, CDR3 DNA. D genes are given only for firm matches. Clone size is stated in some rows and not others, as once, few, many or a class when expanded.

>TRBJ1-6|TRBV7-2|-|-
CASSLAAGIYNSPLHF
TGTGCCAGCAGCTTAGCCGCCGGAATATATAATTCACCCCTCCACTTT
>TRBJ2-1|TRBV11-3|-|few
CASSLGRTDNEQFF
TGTGCCAGCAGCTTGGGGAGGACAGACAATGAGCAGTTCTTC
>TRBJ2-5|TRBV10-3|TRBD1|-
CAAWDRGRFETQYF
TGTGCCGCATGGGACAGGGGCAGGTTCGAGACCCAGTACTTC
>TRBJ2-1|TRBV7-3|TRBD2|once
CASSRGASGGNEQFF
TGTGCCAGCAGCCGAGGGGCTAGCGGGGGTAATGAGCAGTTCTTC
>TRBJ1-2|TRBV30|-|-
CAWREGFTGYTF
TGTGCCTGGAGGGAGGGGTTCACGGGCTACACCTTC
>TRBJ1-4|TRBV5-6|TRBD1|-
CASSSWDRGTKLFF
TGTGCCAGCAGCTCTTGGGACAGGGGGACAAAACTGTTTTTT
>TRBJ2-2|TRBV20-1|-|-
CSARAPLSITGELFF
TGCAGTGCTAGAGCCCCCCTCAGTATCACCGGGGAGCTGTTTTTT
>TRBJ2-3|TRBV28|-|few
CATEGRTDTQYF
TGTGCTACAGAAGGAAGGACAGATACGCAGTATTTT
>TRBJ2-5|TRBV5-1|-|many
CASSLDLGEEETQYF
TGCGCCAGCAGCTTGGATTTAGGGGAGGAAGAGACCCAGTACTTC
>TRBJ2-3|TRBV20-1|-|-
CSASGSGTTDTQYF
TGCAGTGCTAGTGGGTCAGGGACAACAGATACGCAGTATTTT
>TRBJ2-7|TRBV20-1|-|-
CSARVITPRGGLSYEQYF
TGCAGTGCTAGAGTGATTACCCCTAGGGGGGGCCTTTCCTACGAGCAGTACTTC
>TRBJ1-2|TRBV20-1|-|-
CSATPGVYGYTF
TGCAGTGCTACACCGGGCGTCTATGGCTACACCTTC
>TRBJ2-5|TRBV27|-|-
CASSLRETATQETQYF
TGTGCCAGCAGTTTAAGAGAGACGGCTACTCAAGAGACCCAGTACTTC
>TRBJ2-1|TRBV6-1|TRBD2|-
CASSPRGLAGEEDHWNEQFF
TGTGCCAGCAGTCCCCGGGGACTAGCGGGGGAAGAAGATCATTGGAATGAGCAGTTCTTC
>TRBJ1-2|TRBV3-1|TRBD1|few
CASSQEPAGGYCTF
TGTGCCAGCAGCCAAGAACCCGCAGGGGGATACTGCACCTTC
>TRBJ2-3|TRBV7-2|-|-
CASSSTPKGADTQYF
TGTGCCAGCAGCTCTACGCCCAAGGGCGCAGATACGCAGTATTTT
>TRBJ2-5|TRBV2|-|many
CASSEEGRETQYF
TGTGCCAGCAGTGAAGAAGGACGAGAGACCCAGTACTTC
>TRBJ1-1|TRBV5-1|-|-
CASSLSWDPNTEAFF
TGCGCCAGCAGCTTGTCATGGGACCCGAACACTGAAGCTTTCTTT
>TRBJ2-5|TRBV9|TRBD1|-
CAGSARLPQTGRRETQYF
TGTGCCGGCAGCGCCCGCCTCCCACAGACAGGGCGTAGAGAGACCCAGTACTTC
>TRBJ2-5|TRBV10-3|-|-
CAIGAGTQETQYF
TGTGCCATCGGGGCGGGGACCCAAGAGACCCAGTACTTC
>TRBJ2-1|TRBV5-1|TRBD2|-
CASSPRLAGLPGNEQFF
TGCGCCAGCAGCCCCCGACTAGCGGGACTTCCGGGGAATGAGCAGTTCTTC
>TRBJ1-2|TRBV5-1|-|few
CASSDYEGYTF
TGCGCCAGCAGCGATTACGAGGGCTACACCTTC
>TRBJ1-1|TRBV7-2|-|few
CASSLPGSTEAFF
TGTGCCAGCAGCTTGCCCGGATCAACTGAAGCTTTCTTT
>TRBJ1-1|TRBV4-1|-|-
CASLGRGRLTEAFF
TGCGCCAGCCTCGGCCGGGGGCGTTTAACTGAAGCTTTCTTT
>TRBJ2-1|TRBV7-2|TRBD1|-
CASSLDYRTGPYNEQFF
TGTGCCAGCAGCCTGGATTATAGGACAGGGCCATACAATGAGCAGTTCTTC
>TRBJ2-3|TRBV27|TRBD2|-
CASSLRLAGTTDTQYF
TGTGCCAGCAGTCTAAGACTAGCGGGGACCACAGATACGCAGTATTTT
>TRBJ2-2|TRBV7-8|-|-
CASSLADGELFF
TGTGCCAGCAGCCTCGCTGACGGGGAGCTGTTTTTT
>TRBJ1-2|TRBV21-1|-|few
CASSQNGPGRNYGYTF
TGTGCCAGCAGCCAAAACGGGCCAGGGCGTAACTATGGCTACACCTTC
>TRBJ1-1|TRBV7-9|-|-
CASSLKQVNTEAFF
TGTGCCAGCAGCTTGAAACAGGTGAACACTGAAGCTTTCTTT
>TRBJ2-1|TRBV7-9|-|few
CASSPTKEGEQFF
TGTGCCAGCAGCCCCACTAAAGAAGGGGAGCAGTTCTTC
>TRBJ2-7|TRBV7-9|TRBD1|few
CASSFGRGQSISSYEQYF
TGTGCCAGCAGCTTTGGTCGGGGACAGTCCATAAGTTCCTACGAGCAGTACTTC
>TRBJ1-2|TRBV29-1|-|-
CSVEGPLRGSYGYTF
TGCAGCGTTGAAGGGCCCCTACGGGGCAGCTATGGCTACACCTTC
>TRBJ2-1|TRBV4-2|-|-
CASSQTLGQGYDEQFF
TGTGCCAGCAGCCAAACCCTTGGGCAGGGATACGATGAGCAGTTCTTC
>TRBJ1-1|TRBV20-1|-|-
CSARDTLGGDTEAFF
TGCAGTGCTAGAGATACGTTGGGGGGGGACACTGAAGCTTTCTTT
>TRBJ2-5|TRBV6-6|-|-
CASSYAVGEETQYF
TGTGCCAGCAGTTACGCAGTAGGGGAAGAGACCCAGTACTTC